This TCR beta chain was identified during a study of blood T cell repertoires in COVID-19. Participants had their cohort set by participant-reported clinical history. Recovered Cohort 3 donors showed two negative PCRs, clearance, or symptom resolution. The V gene's germline CDR1 is GTSNPN and CDR2 SVGIG (reference sequence). The CDR3 covers 12 residues. The V gene lost 0 bases and the J gene lost 7 bases, with 9 bases spanning the gap. Generated by immunoSEQ multiplex PCR, the TCRdb table keeps only in-frame clones and is missing some. Among 150,000 to 200,000 clones listed, approximately 80% were seen once.

The sample comprised PBMCs or T cells enriched from blood (not recorded which). This sequence originates from a man aged 35 to 55 who had recovered from COVID-19. V is TRBV30 and J is TRBJ1-1; D call uncertain. This CDR3 reads CAWSVRGLEAFF. The CDR3 nucleotides are TGTGCCTGGAGTGTACGAGGTCTTGAAGCTTTCTTT.